The sequence of this T cell receptor beta chain was determined in a study of T cell responses to AZD1222 COVID-19 vaccine. Study-wide findings and caveats: AZD1222 recipients seropositive at baseline numbered only five or six. A mostly white British donor set with more females was recruited, and clonal diversity was possibly underestimated.

This CDR3 is 15 amino acids long. The V end lost 1 base, the J end lost 0 bases, and 9 bases lay between the germline ends. Germline CDR1 SGHAT, CDR2 FQNNGV. A word on this clone: Antigen unknown.

Only in-frame clones appear in the TCRdb table, and some are missing; sequencing was by immunoSEQ multiplex PCR. Of about 120,000 clones in the sample, about nine tenths were seen once. The chain recombines TRBV11-2 with TRBJ1-1, with a tentative D call TRBD1 (5 bases). The sequenced sample was peripheral blood, obtained on day 0 of AZD1222 vaccination. The receptor was derived from an adult in good health. The CDR3 here is CASSLGGVMNTEAFF. The CDR3 DNA reads as TGTGCCAGCAGCTTAGGAGGGGTGATGAACACTGAAGCTTTCTTT.